This T cell receptor (beta chain) was sequenced during a study of Graves' ophthalmopathy and Graves' hyperthyroidism. The study's findings and limits: A majority of expanded thyroid clonotypes exceeding 0.001 frequency were likewise present in blood.

As the template, RNA transcripts were used to amplify TCR beta CDR3 regions. The first round was an RT-PCR with HTBI primers, and the second round was a multiplex PCR. TCRdb reanalysed the multiplex PCR reads using MiXCR and keeps one entry per CDR3 protein. The sample lists 350,000 to 450,000 distinct CDR3 sequences; around 20% were seen once. Where ophthalmopathy was present, donors had moderate-to-severe activity, CAS ≥3, NOSPECS ≥4 and duration under 3 months. Excluded were patients with other autoimmune diseases, uncontrolled infections, pregnancy or lactation. To note about this clonotype: Its matching antigen is unknown.

Germline-derived CDR1 and CDR2 are MDHEN and SYDVKM. This CDR3 contains 15 residues. The ends were cut back, 6 bases at V and 4 bases at J, with 18 bases in the middle. Source material: peripheral blood. The origin of this receptor is a woman aged 18-29 years with Graves' ophthalmopathy. The chain combines TRBV28 with TRBJ2-5; the D gene is possibly TRBD1 (6 bases). The CDR3 nucleotides read TGTGCCAGCAGCCCGCCTACAGGGTATGGAGAGACCCAGTACTTC. This sequence encodes CASSPPTGYGETQYF.